This TCR beta chain originates from a study of T cell repertoires in cytomegalovirus infection. Regarding this clonotype: Its antigen is not known.

Germline V gene data show CDR1 as MNHNY and CDR2 as SVGAGI (reference sequence). There are 16 residues in the CDR3. Trimming removed 2 bases from V and 1 base from J, with 14 bases in between. TCRdb passed the reads through MiXCR, listing each CDR3 protein once. The sample holds approximately 990,000 distinct CDR3 sequences; around a third are singletons and the top ten take more than 12%. Study-wide results and limits: Ex vivo responses were dominated by HLA-C-restricted CMV-specific TCR beta clonotypes. The cumulative frequency of public TCR beta families identified carriers of CMV plus the relevant HLA.

This clonotype originated in a human donor in good health (CMV status not recorded). Some clones in this sample may be carry-over from other donors' samples. Sequencing was performed on cultured CD8+ T cells from PBMCs, taken from culture after CMV antigen stimulation. This sequence joins TRBV6-6 and TRBJ1-1; D gene uncertain. The CDR3: CASSYLPGYANTEAFF. CDR3 coding DNA: TGTGCCAGCAGTTACCTCCCTGGGTACGCGAACACTGAAGCTTTCTTT.